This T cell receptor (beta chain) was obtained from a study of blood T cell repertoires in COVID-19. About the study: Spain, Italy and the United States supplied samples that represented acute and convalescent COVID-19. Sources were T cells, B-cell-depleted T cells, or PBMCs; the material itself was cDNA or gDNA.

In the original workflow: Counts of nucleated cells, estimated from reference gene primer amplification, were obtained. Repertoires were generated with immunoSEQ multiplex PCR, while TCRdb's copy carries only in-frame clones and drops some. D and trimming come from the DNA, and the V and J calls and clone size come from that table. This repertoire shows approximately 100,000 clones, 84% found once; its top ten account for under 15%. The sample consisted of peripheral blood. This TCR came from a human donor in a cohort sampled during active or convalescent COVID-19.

CDR3 in amino acids: CASSQDRASALTDTQYF. The DNA for the CDR3 is TGTGCCAGCAGCCAAGATAGGGCTAGCGCCCTCACAGATACGCAGTATTTT. This sequence joins TRBV4-2 and TRBJ2-3; D is perhaps TRBD2 (6 bases). Trimming left V 0 bases short and J 2 bases short, with 15 bases between. From germline, CDR1 is LGHNA and CDR2 YNFKEQ. The CDR3 sequence is 17 residues long.